This T cell receptor (beta chain) was recovered during a study of OX40 agonist ivuxolimab in advanced cancers. Germline values: CDR1 GTSNPN, CDR2 SVGIG (reference sequence). The CDR3 has 12 amino acids. V lost 5 bases to trimming and J lost 2 bases, with 4 bases between them. Repertoires were generated with immunoSEQ multiplex PCR, while TCRdb's copy carries only in-frame clones and drops some. The sample shows roughly 70,000 clones, around 89% of them seen only once. The specimen was CD4+ or CD8+ T cells sorted from blood, collected in a trial of the OX40 agonist ivuxolimab. The sequence derives from an adult with an advanced solid tumor such as melanoma, head and neck, liver or kidney cancer. The chain is built from TRBV30 and TRBJ2-6; D unclear. CDR3 residues: CAWDTGANVLTF. The CDR3 DNA follows: TGTGCCTGGGACACTGGGGCCAACGTCCTGACTTTC.